A selection of T cell receptor beta chains follows, all from one sample in a study of molecular identifiers for immune sequencing clone quantification. TCRdb reprocessed the PCR reads via MiXCR and lists one record per CDR3 protein. The table has about 54,000 distinct CDR3 sequences, 25% seen once. What was sequenced was naive CD8+ T cells from blood, with Jurkat cell RNA spiked in. Receptors originate from a human donor in good health. Some libraries in this study had Jurkat cell RNA spiked in. CDR3s include the opening cysteine and the closing phenylalanine or tryptophan. The order of the fields is CDR3 DNA, CDR3 protein, V gene, D gene, clone size, J gene. D genes are given only for firm matches. Clone size is not always given. Where it is, it says once, few, many or a class for expanded clones.

TGCGCCAGCAGCTGGGACAGCGCGGGATCGGGGGGCACTGAAGCTTTCTTT | CASSWDSAGSGGTEAFF | TRBV5-1 | TRBD1 | many | TRBJ1-1
TGTGCCAGCAGCGTAGAGGCGGCTAGCACAGATACGCAGTATTTT | CASSVEAASTDTQYF | TRBV9 | - | many | TRBJ2-3
TGTGCCTGGAGTGAGGGGCGACTCACCATCTATGGCTACACCTTC | CAWSEGRLTIYGYTF | TRBV30 | - | - | TRBJ1-2
TGTGCCAGCAGTTCGGACACTGAAGCTTTCTTT | CASSSDTEAFF | TRBV6-5 | - | many | TRBJ1-1
TGTGCCAGCAGTTTACCCTGGGACAGGGGGAACACCATATATTTT | CASSLPWDRGNTIYF | TRBV12-3/TRBV12-4 | TRBD1 | many | TRBJ1-3
TGTGCCAGCACCCTCCTCCCCAGGGGTCTTGACACTGAAGCTTTCTTT | CASTLLPRGLDTEAFF | TRBV12-3/TRBV12-4 | - | many | TRBJ1-1
TGTGCCAGCAGTTGGGGGGGGGCTAGCACAGATACGCAGTATTTT | CASSWGGASTDTQYF | TRBV7-2 | - | many | TRBJ2-3
TGTGCCCGCAGCCAAATCGTGACCCCTCTCTCTGGGGCCAACGTCCTGACTTTC | CARSQIVTPLSGANVLTF | TRBV7-9 | - | once | TRBJ2-6
TGTGCCAGCAGTTTTGGAGGGAATCAGCCCCAGCATTTT | CASSFGGNQPQHF | TRBV27 | - | many | TRBJ1-5
TGTGCCAGCAGTTTATCCCGTGAGGCCCAGTACTTC | CASSLSREAQYF | TRBV12-3/TRBV12-4 | - | many | TRBJ2-5
TGTGCCTGGAGTGTAGCCTCGGGAGCTGAGCAGTTCTTC | CAWSVASGAEQFF | TRBV30 | - | many | TRBJ2-1
TGCGCCAGCAGGCCCACAGGGCTGGTTAATGAAAAACTGTTTTTT | CASRPTGLVNEKLFF | TRBV4-3 | - | many | TRBJ1-4
TGTGCCAGTACCCCGGGCGGTGGCTACACCTTC | CASTPGGGYTF | TRBV19 | - | many | TRBJ1-2
TGTGCCAGCAGCTTGGGTCCGCAGGGGTCCTACAATGAGCAGTTCTTC | CASSLGPQGSYNEQFF | TRBV5-6 | - | few | TRBJ2-1
TGTGCCAGCAGCGTAGCAAGGGGAGGCACTGCAGCTTTCTTT | CASSVARGGTAAFF | TRBV9 | - | - | TRBJ1-1
TGTGCCAGCAGCCAAGATCTTTGGGAGTGGAACCAGCCCCAGCATTTT | CASSQDLWEWNQPQHF | TRBV14 | - | many | TRBJ1-5
TGTGCCAGCTCGGACGGCAAAAACATTCAGTACTTC | CASSDGKNIQYF | TRBV18 | - | many | TRBJ2-4
TGTGCCAGCAGCTTAGTGGGAGGCAGGTCCTATGGCTACACCTTC | CASSLVGGRSYGYTF | TRBV7-9 | - | many | TRBJ1-2
TGTGCCAGCAGCAAGAGGGGACTAGCGAACTACGAGCAGTACTTC | CASSKRGLANYEQYF | TRBV11-2 | TRBD2 | few | TRBJ2-7
TGCGCCAGCGGGGACAGCGGTTTTGAAGCTTTCTTT | CASGDSGFEAFF | TRBV10-2 | TRBD1 | few | TRBJ1-1
TGTGCCAGCAGCCCAATCGAGACAGGGCTCCAAGAGACCCAGTACTTC | CASSPIETGLQETQYF | TRBV28 | TRBD1 | many | TRBJ2-5
TGCAGCGTATACCGGGACATCAACACTGAAGCTTTCTTT | CSVYRDINTEAFF | TRBV29-1 | - | few | TRBJ1-1
TGTGCCAGCAGTTTCAGGGGGTCGAACGAGCAGTACTTC | CASSFRGSNEQYF | TRBV28 | TRBD1 | many | TRBJ2-7
TGCAGTGCTGACGCCTCGGGACTAGCGGTTTACAATGAGCAGTTCTTC | CSADASGLAVYNEQFF | TRBV20-1 | TRBD2 | few | TRBJ2-1